Following are 10 T cell receptor beta chains from one sample sequenced in a study of blood T cell repertoires in COVID-19. Using immunoSEQ multiplex PCR, the repertoire was profiled, and TCRdb retains in-frame clones only, with some absent. The table lists around 500,000 clones, roughly 85% of them singletons. Input material: peripheral blood. These receptors were taken from a human donor in a cohort sampled during active COVID-19.

The chain carries TRBV12-5 and TRBJ1-1; D remains ambiguous. Per germline, CDR1 LGHNT and CDR2 FRNRAP. The CDR3 is 16 residues long. The CDR3 protein is CASSQRNPVSDTEAFF. The CDR3 DNA follows: TGTGCCTCCTCCCAACGGAACCCGGTTAGCGACACTGAAGCTTTCTTT.

The chain carries TRBV5-6 and TRBJ2-3; tentatively, D is TRBD1 (6 bases). The CDR3 has 16 amino acids. V gave up 5 bases and J gave up 5 bases, with 21 bases separating them. CDR1 and CDR2 from the germline V gene are SGHDT and YYEEEE. CDR3 nucleotides: TGTGCCAGCAGTTCCCTGCTCGCAGGGGAAAGAGATACGCAGTATTTT. The encoded protein is CASSSLLAGERDTQYF.

The rearrangement links TRBV9 to TRBJ2-6; perhaps TRBD2 as D (5 bases). The CDR3 extends over 17 amino acids. Germline lookup yields CDR1 SGDLS and CDR2 YYNGEE. V lost 3 bases and J lost 0, with 13 bases in between. Here the CDR3 DNA reads TGTGCCAGCAGCGCCCGGAATCTAGCCTCTGGGGCCAACGTCCTGACTTTC. Amino acid sequence: CASSARNLASGANVLTF.

The chain recombines TRBV7-2 with TRBJ2-1, with 9 bases that match TRBD2. Per the germline V gene, CDR1 is SGHTA and CDR2 is FQGNSA. The V and J ends lost 5 bases and 12 bases, in that order; junction bases with no gene match: 17. This CDR3 has 16 amino acids. The CDR3 DNA reads as TGTGCCAGCAGCCCTGGGCTAGCGGGATCAGGTGATGGGCAGTTCTTC. As protein: CASSPGLAGSGDGQFF.

The chain has TRBV12-3 or TRBV12-4 and TRBJ2-7; D possibly corresponds to TRBD1 (5 bases). Trimming stripped 5 bases from V and 7 bases from J, with 15 bases between. The CDR3 has 13 amino acids. The CDR3 here is CASSLKQAYEQYF. CDR3 coding DNA: TGTGCCAGCAGTCTTAAACAGGCTTATGAGCAGTACTTC.

The V call is TRBV27, the J call TRBJ2-5; 11 bases agree with TRBD2. The CDR3 sequence is 17 residues long. CDR1 and CDR2 from the germline V gene are MNHEY and SMNVEV (reference sequence). The junction had 6 bases not matched to a gene; V was cut back by 2 bases and J by 1 base. The CDR3 here is CASSLSPSGRSQETQYF. The CDR3, as DNA: TGTGCCAGCAGTTTAAGTCCTAGCGGGAGGTCCCAAGAGACCCAGTACTTC.

The chain links TRBV6-5 to TRBJ2-7; 9 nucleotides line up with TRBD2. Per germline, CDR1 MNHEY and CDR2 SVGAGI. The CDR3 spans 13 residues. Germline trimming cut 7 bases from V and 6 bases from J; bases unmatched to any gene: 7. DNA for the CDR3: TGTGCCAGCAAACCGACAGCGGGAGGCGAGCAGTACTTC. Encoded protein: CASKPTAGGEQYF.

The chain couples TRBV25-1 to TRBJ2-3; 13 bases map to TRBD2. The CDR3 contains 18 residues. The germline gives CDR1 MGHDK, CDR2 SYGVNS. Losses at the gene ends were 2 bases for V and 6 bases for J; bases not matched to a gene: 11. The DNA for the CDR3 is TGTGCCAGCAGTGAAAACCGAGGACTAGCGGGAGCTGGGGATACGCAGTATTTT. It is translated as CASSENRGLAGAGDTQYF.

The chain uses TRBV10-2 and TRBJ2-1; 12 bases match TRBD1. Germline-derived CDR1 and CDR2 are WSHSY and SAAADI. This CDR3 is 13 amino acids long. The ends lost 7 bases at V and 10 bases at J; junction bases unmatched: 5. CDR3 coding DNA: TGCGCCAGCAAGGGACAGGGGGCGGTCGAGCAGTTCTTC. Amino acids: CASKGQGAVEQFF.

The V call is TRBV6-5, the J call TRBJ1-2; 12 nucleotides match TRBD1. CDR1 MNHEY and CDR2 SVGAGI come from the germline V gene. With V trimmed by 6 bases and J by 10 bases, 9 bases remained unmatched. The CDR3 is made up of 14 amino acids. The CDR3 DNA reads as TGTGCCAGCAGATGGGACAGGGGGCGATCGGACTACACCTTC. Amino acids: CASRWDRGRSDYTF.